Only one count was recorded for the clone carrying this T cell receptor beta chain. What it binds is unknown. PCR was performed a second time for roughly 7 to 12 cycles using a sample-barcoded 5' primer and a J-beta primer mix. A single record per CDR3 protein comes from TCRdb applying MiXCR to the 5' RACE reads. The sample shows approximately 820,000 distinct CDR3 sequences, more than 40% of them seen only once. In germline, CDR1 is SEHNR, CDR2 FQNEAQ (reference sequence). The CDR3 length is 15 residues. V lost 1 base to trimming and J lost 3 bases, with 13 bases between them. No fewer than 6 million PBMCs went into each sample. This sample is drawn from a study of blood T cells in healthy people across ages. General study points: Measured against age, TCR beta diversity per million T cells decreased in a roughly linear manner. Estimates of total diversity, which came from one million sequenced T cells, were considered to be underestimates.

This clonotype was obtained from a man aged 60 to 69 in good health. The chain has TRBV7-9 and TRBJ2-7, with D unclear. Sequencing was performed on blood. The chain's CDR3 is CASSLGGSGYYEQYF. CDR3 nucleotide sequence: TGTGCCAGCAGCTTAGGTGGTTCAGGCTACTACGAGCAGTACTTC. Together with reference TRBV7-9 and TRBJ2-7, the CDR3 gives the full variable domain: DTGVSQNPRHKITKRGQNVTFRCDPISEHNRLYWYRQTLGQGPEFLTYFQNEAQLEKSRLLSDRFSAERPKGSFSTLEIQRTEQGDSAMYLCASSLGGSGYYEQYFGPGTRLTVT.